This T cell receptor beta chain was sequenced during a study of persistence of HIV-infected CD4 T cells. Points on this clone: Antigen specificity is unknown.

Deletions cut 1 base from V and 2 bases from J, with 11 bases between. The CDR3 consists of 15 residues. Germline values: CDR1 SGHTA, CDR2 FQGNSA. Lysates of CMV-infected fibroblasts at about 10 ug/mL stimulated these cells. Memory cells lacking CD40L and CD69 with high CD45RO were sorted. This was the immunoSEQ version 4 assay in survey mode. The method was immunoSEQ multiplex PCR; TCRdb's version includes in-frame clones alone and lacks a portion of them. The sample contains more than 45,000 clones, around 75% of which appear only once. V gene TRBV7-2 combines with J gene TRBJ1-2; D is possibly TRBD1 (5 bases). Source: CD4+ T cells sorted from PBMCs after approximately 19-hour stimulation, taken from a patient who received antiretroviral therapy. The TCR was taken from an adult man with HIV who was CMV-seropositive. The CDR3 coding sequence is TGTGCCAGCAGCTTAGGTCGGGGACTGAACTATGGCTACACCTTC. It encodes CASSLGRGLNYGYTF.